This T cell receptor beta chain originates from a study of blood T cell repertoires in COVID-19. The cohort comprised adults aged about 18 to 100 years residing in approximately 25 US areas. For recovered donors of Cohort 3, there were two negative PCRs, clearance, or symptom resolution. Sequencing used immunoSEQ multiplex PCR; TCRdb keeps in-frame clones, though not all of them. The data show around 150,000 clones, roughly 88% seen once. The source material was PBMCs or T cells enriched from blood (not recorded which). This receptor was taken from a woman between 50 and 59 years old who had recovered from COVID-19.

CDR3 protein: CASSHYRTEKNTGELFF. DNA of the CDR3: TGTGCCAGCAGCCACTACCGGACAGAAAAGAACACCGGGGAGCTGTTTTTT. V usage is TRBV14 and J usage is TRBJ2-2; possible D gene TRBD1, 6 bases. Germline assignment: CDR1 SGHDN and CDR2 FVKESK. CDR3 length equals 17 residues. V lost 3 bases to trimming and J lost 1 base, with 15 bases between them.